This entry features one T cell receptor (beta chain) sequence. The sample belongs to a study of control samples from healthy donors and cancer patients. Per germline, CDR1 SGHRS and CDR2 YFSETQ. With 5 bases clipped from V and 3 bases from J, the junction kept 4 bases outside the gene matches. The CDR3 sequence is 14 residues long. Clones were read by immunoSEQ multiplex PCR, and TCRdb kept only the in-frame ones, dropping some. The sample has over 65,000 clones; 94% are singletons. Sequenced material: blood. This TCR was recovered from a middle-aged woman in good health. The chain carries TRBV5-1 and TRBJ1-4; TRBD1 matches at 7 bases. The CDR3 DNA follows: TGCGCCAGCAGGGGACAGCCCTCTAATGAAAAACTGTTTTTT. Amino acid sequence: CASRGQPSNEKLFF.